This T cell receptor beta chain was obtained from a study of T cells after yellow fever vaccination. V dropped 3 bases and J dropped 5; count of bases not matched to a gene: 2. Per germline, CDR1 SGHTA and CDR2 FQGNSA. CDR3 size: 13 residues. General study points: On re-exposure, the response was weaker but peaked faster, at day 5 versus 15. Post-booster repertoires contained most primary-vaccination clones again (roughly 96% CD4, less than 90% CD8). A minor fraction of clonotypes spanned both CD4 and CD8 compartments.

5'RACE template switching added a universal primer site and UMIs to TCR cDNA. TCRdb itself ran the 5' RACE reads through MiXCR, one entry per CDR3 protein. The sample consists of roughly 120,000 distinct CDR3 sequences, 7.4% of them appearing once. On this clonotype itself: The target antigen is unknown.

The material was CD4+ T cells sorted from PBMCs, obtained 9 to 11 days after the first yellow fever vaccination. The V call is TRBV7-2, the J call TRBJ1-1; TRBD1 agrees at 8 bases. The source is a man aged 18 to 29 who received the YFV17D yellow fever vaccine. The CDR3 spells CASSFYRGTEAFF. Here the CDR3 DNA reads TGTGCCAGCAGCTTTTACAGGGGGACTGAAGCTTTCTTT.